Sequencing of this TCR beta chain was carried out in a study of blood T cells in healthy people across ages. On this clonotype itself: The antigen is not known.

V lost 8 bases, J lost 6 bases, and 18 bases lay in between. The V gene's germline CDR1 is LNHDA and CDR2 SQIVND (reference sequence). This CDR3 region has 14 residues. Primed by a sample-barcoded 5' primer and a J-beta primer mix, a second PCR proceeded for 7 to 11 cycles. TCRdb re-called the 5' RACE reads through MiXCR, storing one row per CDR3 protein. The top ten clones hold 25% to 30% of a sample with some 780,000 distinct CDR3 sequences, about 61% of them seen once. Donors were systemically healthy Caucasian individuals from Russia aged roughly 6 to 100 years. PBMCs, at least 7 million per sample, were isolated. Findings of the study overall: Per million T cells, TCR beta diversity dropped about linearly as age rose.

The chain employs TRBV19 and TRBJ2-3; D tentatively fits TRBD1 or TRBD2 (6 bases each). Material for sequencing was blood. The TCR was taken from a man aged 40-55 years in good health. The DNA of the CDR3 is TGTGCCAGTTGGGGGGCAGGTCTTTTTGATACGCAGTATTTT. This encodes CASWGAGLFDTQYF.